Listed here are 13 T cell receptor delta chains from one sample, sequenced in a study of gamma-delta T cells after stem cell transplantation. TCRdb re-called clones from the RT-PCR reads using CATT. The table lists about 1,000 delta-chain clones, about 18% of them singletons. Input material: gamma-delta T cells. These receptors were collected from a human donor. It is not recorded whose cells these are; they may come from a transplant donor.

Note on this clone: Only one base separates this from a far larger clonotype, so it likely reflects a read error. Other DNA sequences from this sample encode an identical CDR3 as well. This chain uses TRDV2 with TRDJ1, with TRDD3 identical over 9 bases. Per the germline V gene, CDR1 is GEAIGNYY and CDR2 is EKD. The CDR3 length is 19 residues. This CDR3 reads CACEILTRRGYEDTDKLIF. The CDR3 DNA reads TGTGCATGTGAGATTCTTACGAGGAGGGGATACGAGGACACCGATAAACTCATCTTT.

This clone was seen more than once but under ten times. The protein that TCRdb holds for this DNA derives from a much larger clone and differs from the translated DNA at residue 16, which likely indicates a read error; the protein shown here is translated from the DNA. The V call is TRDV2, the J call TRDJ1, with D possibly being TRDD2 or TRDD3 (7 bases each). Germline CDR1 GEAIGNYY, CDR2 EKD. The length of the CDR3 is 19 residues. The CDR3 region has the DNA TGTGCCTGTGACACGGCGGGCTTTCCTACTGGGGCTTATGGCGATGAACTCATCTTT. It encodes CACDTAGFPTGAYGDELIF.

This clone was counted a few times. This is likely an artifact of a read error, given a far larger clone one base away. This CDR3 is also generated by other DNA sequences in the sample. The chain recombines TRDV2 with TRDJ1; no reliable D call. The V end lost 3 bases, the J end lost 3 bases, and 13 bases lay between the germline ends. The CDR3 contains 14 residues. Germline loops: CDR1 GEAIGNYY, CDR2 EKD. The CDR3 region has the DNA TGTGCCTGTGACCAAATCCTGGACGCCGATAAACTCATCTTT. Translating it yields CACDQILDADKLIF.

This clone turned up a few times. A single base is all that separates this from a far larger clone, so a read error is likely. V is TRDV2 and J is TRDJ1; the match to TRDD3 covers 8 bases. This CDR3 contains 15 residues. Germline V lookup: CDR1 GEAIGNYY, CDR2 EKD. V gave up 3 bases and J gave up 0 bases; unmatched junction bases: 5. The CDR3 here is CACDAWGRNTDKLIF. The CDR3 bases are TGTGCCTGTGACGCCTGGGGGAGAAACACCGATAAACTCATCTTT.

Within the sample, this clone is medium-sized (0.01 to 0.1%). V is TRDV2 and J is TRDJ1, with TRDD3 matching over 13 bases. V was pared by 4 bases and J by 0 bases, with 13 bases of the junction left unmatched. Per the germline V gene, CDR1 is GEAIGNYY and CDR2 is EKD. The CDR3 totals 19 residues. The CDR3 bases are TGTGCCTGTGAAACCCTCGTACTGGGGGATACGACGGACACCGATAAACTCATCTTT. This sequence encodes CACETLVLGDTTDTDKLIF.

Concerning this clone itself: This is likely an artifact of a read error, given a far larger clone one base away. This sequence joins TRDV2 and TRDJ1; 8 bases fit TRDD3. The ends lost 3 bases at V and 0 bases at J; junction bases unmatched: 14. This CDR3 comprises 18 residues. In germline, CDR1 is GEAIGNYY, CDR2 EKD. The CDR3 sequence is CACDPLGAPTGNTDKLIF. CDR3 DNA sequence: TGTGCCTGTGACCCACTGGGGGCCCCGACCGGAAACACCGATAAACTCATCTTT.

On this clone: The TCRdb protein, from a much larger clone, departs from this DNA's translation at residue 6, likely by read error; the protein shown derives from the DNA. V gene TRDV2 combines with J gene TRDJ1; D tentatively fits TRDD2 or TRDD3 (7 bases each). The germline CDR1 and CDR2 sequences are GEAIGNYY and EKD. The V gene lost 1 base and the J gene lost 4 bases, with 27 bases spanning the gap. The CDR3 sequence is 19 residues long. The DNA for the CDR3 is TGTGCCTGTGACACGACGGGCTTTCCTACTGGGGCTTATGGCGATAAACTCATCTTT. Protein sequence: CACDTTGFPTGAYGDKLIF.

In its sample, this clone was seen a few times. The chain joins TRDV2 to TRDJ1, with 13 bases aligning to TRDD3. CDR3 length: 17 amino acids. The germline CDR1 and CDR2 sequences are GEAIGNYY and EKD. V was clipped by 3 bases and J by 0 bases; unmatched bases: 6. The CDR3 sequence is CACDPVLGDTHTDKLIF. The CDR3 DNA sequence: TGTGCCTGTGACCCGGTACTGGGGGATACGCACACCGATAAACTCATCTTT.

A few counts support this clone. A far larger clone lies a single base away; this is likely a read error. Other nucleotide sequences from this sample produce the same CDR3. This chain joins TRDV2 and TRDJ1; the D gene is possibly TRDD3 (5 bases). V was pared by 0 bases and J by 1 base, with 20 bases between. The CDR3 covers 18 residues. Germline assignment: CDR1 GEAIGNYY and CDR2 EKD. The CDR3 spells CACDTAARTGRSTDKLIF. CDR3 sequence (DNA): TGTGCCTGTGACACCGCGGCCCGGACTGGAAGGAGCACCGATAAACTCATCTTT.

In its sample, this clone was seen a few times. With a far larger clone one base away, a read error is the likely cause. Other nucleotide sequences in the sample specify the same CDR3. The rearrangement uses TRDV2 and TRDJ1; 10 bases line up with TRDD3. V gave up 2 bases and J gave up 0 bases; unmatched junction bases: 20. CDR1 and CDR2 (germline): GEAIGNYY, EKD. The CDR3 length is 21 residues. CDR3 region: CACDIVAPFGGIREYTDKLIF. The CDR3 coding sequence is TGTGCCTGTGACATTGTGGCGCCCTTCGGGGGGATACGGGAGTACACCGATAAACTCATCTTT.

This clone was counted between two and nine times. This DNA's translation differs at residue 13 from TCRdb's protein, which comes from a much larger clone; a read error is likely, and the protein shown is translated from the DNA. The chain is built from TRDV2 and TRDJ1; 13 bases are a match to TRDD3. Trimming at V came to 2 bases and at J to 0 bases, leaving 14 bases not matched to a gene. The length of the CDR3 is 20 residues. Per the germline V gene, CDR1 is GEAIGNYY and CDR2 is EKD. The CDR3 DNA reads TGTGCCTGTGACAGCGTACTGGGGGATACGCTGATTAAACACACCGATAAACTCATCTTT. Translation: CACDSVLGDTLIKHTDKLIF.

Comments on this clone: A read error is likely here: a far larger clone is one base away. The sample contains more than one DNA sequence encoding this CDR3. The DNA for the CDR3 is TGTGCCTGTGACACGGCGGGCTTTCCTACTGGGGCTTATGGAGATAAACTCATCTTT. Amino acid sequence: CACDTAGFPTGAYGDKLIF. The V gene is TRDV2, the J gene TRDJ1; the D call may be TRDD2 or TRDD3 (7 bases each). The CDR3 is made up of 19 amino acids. V was pared by 1 base and J by 5 bases, with 28 bases between. Germline V gene data show CDR1 as GEAIGNYY and CDR2 as EKD.

Comments on this clone: With a far larger clone one base away, a read error is the likely cause. Other nucleotide sequences from this sample produce the same CDR3. For the CDR3, the DNA is TGTGCCTGCGACAGCGTACTGGGGGACCCGTACCTTCCGACCGATAAACTCATCTTT. Its protein is CACDSVLGDPYLPTDKLIF. This chain joins TRDV2 and TRDJ1; 9 bases match TRDD3. The CDR3 has 19 residues. Germline assignment: CDR1 GEAIGNYY and CDR2 EKD.